The 16 T cell receptor beta chains reported below all come from one sample, sequenced in a study of shared clonotypes between healthy human individuals. Clones were sequenced by immunoSEQ multiplex PCR, and TCRdb holds only the in-frame ones, with some missing. In the table there are about 2.4 million clones, 90% to 95% of which are singletons. Specimen: naive CD4+ T cells from PBMCs. The subset: CD45RA+ positively selected. The receptor set was obtained from a man younger than 35 in good health. Some clones in this sample may be carry-over from other donors' samples.

CDR3 protein: CASSWTGGSDEQYF. CDR3 coding DNA: TGTGCCAGCAGTTGGACAGGGGGTAGTGACGAGCAGTACTTC. The rearrangement joins TRBV25-1 to TRBJ2-5; TRBD1 matches at 10 bases. The DNA end is more similar to TRBJ2-7, so the J call may be wrong. The CDR3 consists of 14 residues. Germline V gives CDR1 MGHDK, CDR2 SYGVNS.

V gene TRBV14 combines with J gene TRBJ2-7, with TRBD2 identical over 8 bases. CDR3 length: 16 residues. Trimming took 4 bases from V and 6 from J; bases not matched to a gene: 14. Per the germline V gene, CDR1 is SGHDN and CDR2 is FVKESK. The CDR3, as DNA: TGTGCCAGCAGCCGTAAGATTCTAGCGGGTGGAGCCGAGCAGTACTTC. It codes for CASSRKILAGGAEQYF.

The gene calls are TRBV9 and TRBJ2-2; D possibly uses TRBD1 or TRBD2 (7 bases each). Between the trimmed V and J ends, which lost 6 bases and 7 bases, there was a span of 22 bases. The CDR3 totals 16 residues. The germline V gene has CDR1 SGDLS and CDR2 YYNGEE. The DNA for the CDR3 is TGTGCCAGCAACCGTAGGACTAGTGGGGACAGCGGGGAGCTGTTTTTT. Its translation is CASNRRTSGDSGELFF.

The rearrangement uses TRBV29-1 and TRBJ2-1; maybe TRBD1 (6 bases). The CDR3 consists of 12 residues. Germline V gives CDR1 SQVTM, CDR2 ANQGSEA. Trimming removed 6 bases from V and 12 bases from J, with 18 bases in between. As DNA, the CDR3 is TGCAGCGTAGCTCAGGGGAGCGCGCGGCAGTTCTTC. It is translated as CSVAQGSARQFF.

For this clone: Other DNA sequences of this sample code for an identical CDR3. The chain recombines TRBV20-1 with TRBJ2-7; D is unclear. This CDR3 is 10 amino acids long. Trimming took off 4 bases at V and 2 bases at J, with 3 bases between the two ends. Germline V CDR1 and CDR2: DFQATT, SNEGSKA (reference sequence). CDR3 sequence: CSATPYEQYF. Written as DNA, the CDR3 is TGCAGTGCTACTCCCTACGAGCAGTACTTC.

Remarks on this clone: Additional DNA sequences in this sample encode the identical CDR3. DNA of the CDR3: TGTGCCAGCAGCTTAAGCGGGACGAGCTCCTACAATGAGCAGTTCTTC. This translates into CASSLSGTSSYNEQFF. The chain recombines TRBV7-3 with TRBJ2-1; TRBD2 might be the D (6 bases). Between the trimmed V and J ends, which lost 1 base and 0 bases, there was a span of 10 bases. Per the germline V gene, CDR1 is SGHTA and CDR2 is FQGTGA. The CDR3 consists of 16 residues.

This rearrangement joins TRBV19 to TRBJ2-6; no clear D. Trimming pared 1 base from V and 0 bases from J, leaving 4 bases between. This CDR3 has 15 amino acids. CDR1 and CDR2 from the germline V gene are LNHDA and SQIVND (reference sequence). The CDR3 loop reads CASSIANSGANVLTF. CDR3 DNA: TGTGCCAGTAGTATAGCAAACTCTGGGGCCAACGTCCTGACTTTC.

The chain is built from TRBV13 and TRBJ2-7, with D possibly TRBD2 on 5 matching bases. Germline V gene sequence: CDR1 PRHDT, CDR2 FYEKMQ (reference sequence). This CDR3 is built from 15 residues. The ends were cut back, 6 bases at V and 0 bases at J, with 15 bases in the middle. CDR3 DNA sequence: TGTGCCAGCAGGCTCTACCGGGATTTCTCCTACGAGCAGTACTTC. Encoded protein: CASRLYRDFSYEQYF.

This chain connects TRBV9 to TRBJ1-5; TRBD1 might be the D (5 bases). V was cut by 2 bases and J by 6 bases, with 15 bases left in between. This CDR3 comprises 15 residues. Germline CDR1 SGDLS, CDR2 YYNGEE. CDR3 sequence: CASSVSSGGGQPQHF. Here the CDR3 DNA reads TGTGCCAGCAGCGTGTCCTCCGGGGGGGGTCAGCCCCAGCATTTT. Full variable domain (rest looked up from reference TRBV9 and TRBJ1-5): DSGVTQTPKHLITATGQRVTLRCSPRSGDLSVYWYQQSLDQGLQFLIQYYNGEERAKGNILERFSAQQFPDLHSELNLSSLELGDSALYFCASSVSSGGGQPQHFGDGTRLSIL.

The chain couples TRBV9 to TRBJ2-1; tentatively, D is TRBD2 (5 bases). V lost 1 base to trimming and J lost 7 bases, with 18 bases between them. CDR3 size: 16 residues. Germline CDR1 reads SGDLS; CDR2 reads YYNGEE. The CDR3 DNA reads TGTGCCAGCAGCGTATTATTAGCGTCTCCCGGAAATGAGCAGTTCTTC. Protein product: CASSVLLASPGNEQFF.

This chain connects TRBV2 to TRBJ1-5; D call uncertain. CDR3 length equals 15 residues. The V end was cut by 4 bases, the J end by 1 base, with 11 bases between. Germline values: CDR1 SNHLY, CDR2 FYNNEI. The CDR3 region is CASSVQLISNQPQHF. DNA for the CDR3: TGTGCCAGCAGTGTACAGCTCATAAGCAATCAGCCCCAGCATTTT.

The genes are TRBV28 and TRBJ1-2; D unclear. The length of the CDR3 is 11 residues. V was clipped by 5 bases and J by 6 bases, with 7 bases between them. Germline-derived CDR1 and CDR2 are MDHEN and SYDVKM. DNA of the CDR3: TGTGCCAGCAGTAGGGTAGATGGCTACACCTTC. It is translated as CASSRVDGYTF.

The chain recombines TRBV5-1 with TRBJ2-7; 8 bases are a match to TRBD2. Germline V gene data show CDR1 as SGHRS and CDR2 as YFSETQ. Germline trimming cut 1 base from V and 6 bases from J; bases unmatched to any gene: 21. The CDR3 contains 19 residues. In nucleotides, the CDR3 is TGCGCCAGCAGCTTGCAAGCCCGGCCCGGGAGGGCCGGTATGACCGAGCAGTACTTC. Its translation: CASSLQARPGRAGMTEQYF.

The rearrangement uses TRBV5-1 and TRBJ2-1; perhaps TRBD2 as D (6 bases). The CDR3 has 14 residues. V was trimmed by 6 bases and J by 4 bases, leaving 14 bases between them. Germline loops: CDR1 SGHRS, CDR2 YFSETQ. DNA for the CDR3: TGCGCCAGCACGCGCGGGACGGAGTACAATGAGCAGTTCTTC. Amino acid sequence: CASTRGTEYNEQFF.

V usage is TRBV5-1 and J usage is TRBJ2-1; no clear D. Per the germline V gene, CDR1 is SGHRS and CDR2 is YFSETQ. This CDR3 contains 17 residues. The V gene lost 3 bases and the J gene lost 0 bases, with 16 bases spanning the gap. For the CDR3, the DNA is TGCGCCAGCAGCTCCGGAAACAGCGCGAGCTCCTACAATGAGCAGTTCTTC. Translation: CASSSGNSASSYNEQFF. The full variable domain, rest sourced from reference TRBV5-1 and TRBJ2-1, is KAGVTQTPRYLIKTRGQQVTLSCSPISGHRSVSWYQQTPGQGLQFLFEYFSETQRNKGNFPGRFSGRQFSNSRSEMNVSTLELGDSALYLCASSSGNSASSYNEQFFGPGTRLTVL.

The chain uses TRBV27 and TRBJ1-1; D perhaps matches TRBD1 (5 bases). Germline CDR1 is MNHEY and CDR2 is SMNVEV (reference sequence). The CDR3 runs 14 residues. Trimming stripped 5 bases from V and 1 base from J, with 11 bases between. The CDR3 DNA is TGTGCCAGCAGTACCCGACAGACGAACACTGAAGCTTTCTTT. Translating gives CASSTRQTNTEAFF.